One sample yielded the 3 T cell receptor beta chains listed below, sequenced in a study of T cell repertoires in aging, cancer and after chemotherapy. The template was genomic DNA from peripheral blood, not RNA. Rearranged V-D-J TRB sequences were amplified with a mixed TRB-A/B primer pool. One entry per CDR3 protein results from TCRdb running MiXCR on the multiplex PCR reads. The sample carries several thousand distinct CDR3 sequences, 20% to 30% recorded once. The sequenced sample was blood. All receptors come from a human donor in good health. The donor label of this sample is uncertain.

This clonotype was recorded a few times. The CDR3 is CSAREWGGNTDTQYF. The CDR3 DNA is TGCAGTGCTAGAGAATGGGGGGGGAACACAGATACGCAGTATTTT. The chain recombines TRBV20-1 with TRBJ2-3; TRBD2 matches 7 bases. J was trimmed by 2 bases and V by 0 bases; bases with no gene match: 5. The CDR3 length is 15 residues. Germline values: CDR1 DFQATT, CDR2 SNEGSKA (reference sequence).

By share, this clonotype ranks as medium-sized. The chain recombines TRBV7-9 with TRBJ2-3, with D unresolved. The ends were cut back, 11 bases at V and 2 bases at J, with 11 bases in the middle. This CDR3 has 12 amino acids. Germline CDR1 SEHNR, CDR2 FQNEAQ (reference sequence). The CDR3 spells CAVDIDTDTQYF. The CDR3 DNA reads TGTGCCGTCGATATAGACACAGATACGCAGTATTTT.

In its sample, this clonotype ranks as medium-sized. The chain recombines TRBV19 with TRBJ1-2; D might be TRBD1 (5 bases). Germline-derived CDR1 and CDR2 are LNHDA and SQIVND (reference sequence). The CDR3 consists of 16 residues. Trimming took off 3 bases at V and 1 base at J, with 15 bases between the two ends. In DNA form, the CDR3 reads TGTGCCAGTAGTATTAGAAGGGGACGGAGTAACTATGGCTACACCTTC. Translating it yields CASSIRRGRSNYGYTF.